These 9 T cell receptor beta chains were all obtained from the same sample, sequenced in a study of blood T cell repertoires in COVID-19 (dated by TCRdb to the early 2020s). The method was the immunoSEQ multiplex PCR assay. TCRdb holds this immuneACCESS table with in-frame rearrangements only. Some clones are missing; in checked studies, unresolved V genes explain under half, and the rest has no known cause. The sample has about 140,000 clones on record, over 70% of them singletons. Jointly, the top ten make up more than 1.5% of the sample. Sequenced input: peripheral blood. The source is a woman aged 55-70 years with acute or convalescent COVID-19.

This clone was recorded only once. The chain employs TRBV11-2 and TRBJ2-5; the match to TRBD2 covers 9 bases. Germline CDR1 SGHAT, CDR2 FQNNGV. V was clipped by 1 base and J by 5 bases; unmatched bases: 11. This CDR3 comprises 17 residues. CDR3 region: CASSLGGAGGPRETQYF. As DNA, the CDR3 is TGTGCCAGCAGCTTAGGAGGGGCGGGAGGGCCACGTGAGACCCAGTACTTC.

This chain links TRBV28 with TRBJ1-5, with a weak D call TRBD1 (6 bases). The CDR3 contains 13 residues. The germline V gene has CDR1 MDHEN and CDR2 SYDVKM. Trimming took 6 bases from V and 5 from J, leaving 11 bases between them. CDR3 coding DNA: TGTGCCAGCAGATCGCCAGGGGATCAGCCCCAGCATTTT. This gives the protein CASRSPGDQPQHF.

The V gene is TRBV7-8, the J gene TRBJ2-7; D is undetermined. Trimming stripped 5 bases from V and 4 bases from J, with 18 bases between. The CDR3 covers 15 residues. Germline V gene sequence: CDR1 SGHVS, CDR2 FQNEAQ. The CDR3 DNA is TGTGCCAGCAGCCGCCTCCCCCGACAAGTTTACGAGCAGTACTTC. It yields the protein CASSRLPRQVYEQYF.

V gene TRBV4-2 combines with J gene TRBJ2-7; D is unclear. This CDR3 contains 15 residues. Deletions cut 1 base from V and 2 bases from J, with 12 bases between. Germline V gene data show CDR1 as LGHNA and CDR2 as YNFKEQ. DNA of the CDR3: TGTGCCAGCAGCCAAGGTTCGGGTGTAACCTACGAGCAGTACTTC. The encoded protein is CASSQGSGVTYEQYF.

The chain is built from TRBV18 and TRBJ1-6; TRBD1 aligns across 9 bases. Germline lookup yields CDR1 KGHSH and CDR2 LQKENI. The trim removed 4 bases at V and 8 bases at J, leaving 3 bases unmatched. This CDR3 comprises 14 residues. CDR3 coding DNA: TGTGCCAGCTCACTAAGGACAGGGGATTCACCCCTCCACTTT. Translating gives CASSLRTGDSPLHF.

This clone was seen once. The chain's CDR3 is CAISQDRASGANVLTF. In DNA form, the CDR3 reads TGTGCCATCAGTCAGGACAGGGCTAGCGGGGCCAACGTCCTGACTTTC. The rearrangement joins TRBV10-3 to TRBJ2-6, with 8 bases that match TRBD1. Trimming removed 5 bases from V and 4 bases from J; junction bases left unmatched: 7. This CDR3 comprises 16 residues. Germline V lookup: CDR1 ENHRY, CDR2 SYGVKD.

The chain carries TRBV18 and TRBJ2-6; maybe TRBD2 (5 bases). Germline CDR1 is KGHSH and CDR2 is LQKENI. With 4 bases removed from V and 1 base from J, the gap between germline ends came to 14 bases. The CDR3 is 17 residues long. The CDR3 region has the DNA TGTGCCAGCTCACGAACTAGGGATTCTTCTGGGGCCAACGTCCTGACTTTC. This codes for CASSRTRDSSGANVLTF.

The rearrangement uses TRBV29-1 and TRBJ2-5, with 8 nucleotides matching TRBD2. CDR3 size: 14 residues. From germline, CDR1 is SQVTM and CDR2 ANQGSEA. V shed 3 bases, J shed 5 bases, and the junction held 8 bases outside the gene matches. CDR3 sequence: CSVEREAPRETQYF. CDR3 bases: TGCAGCGTTGAGCGGGAGGCACCCAGGGAGACCCAGTACTTC.

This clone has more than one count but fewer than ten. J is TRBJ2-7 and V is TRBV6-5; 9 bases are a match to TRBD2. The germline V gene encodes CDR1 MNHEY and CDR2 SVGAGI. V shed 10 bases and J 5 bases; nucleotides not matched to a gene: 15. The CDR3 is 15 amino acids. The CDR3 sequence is CATVRLSGRINEQYF. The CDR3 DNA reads TGTGCCACCGTTCGACTAAGCGGGAGGATTAACGAGCAGTACTTC.